This section outlines one T cell receptor beta chain sequence together with its context. The antigen remains unidentified. This sample stems from a study of shared clonotypes between healthy human individuals. Looking at the study overall: Every donor yielded three CD4 naive, three CD4 memory, two CD8 naive and one CD8 memory plate. Points from the study as a whole: On the whole, naive subsets had larger estimated richness than memory subsets had.

It was across several immunoSEQ plates that each subset's genomic DNA was evenly split. Measured with immunoSEQ multiplex PCR; TCRdb has only the in-frame clones, and not every one. Of 1 million to 1.3 million clones listed, around 78% are singletons. Deletions cut 6 bases from V and 6 bases from J, with 13 bases between. The CDR3 loop spans 13 amino acids. Germline CDR1 is SNHLY and CDR2 is FYNNEI. The chain has TRBV2 and TRBJ2-3; D unresolved. The TCR was taken from a man between 18 and 35 years old in good health. Some clones in this sample may be carry-over from other donors' samples. Sequencing was performed on memory CD4+ T cells from PBMCs. As for subset: CD45RA-negative fraction. CDR3 in DNA: TGTGCCAGCAGCGCCGCCCGCTCGGATACGCAGTATTTT. Encoded protein: CASSAARSDTQYF.